This T cell receptor (beta chain) is from a study of control samples from healthy donors and cancer patients. This clone appeared once. Profiled with immunoSEQ multiplex PCR; TCRdb holds only in-frame clones, not every one. The sample contains 95,000 to 150,000 clones, around 87% of which appear only once. Germline V gene lookup returns CDR1 MNHEY and CDR2 SVGAGI. The CDR3 extends over 13 amino acids. V gave up 6 bases and J gave up 2 bases, with 11 bases separating them. The V call is TRBV6-5, the J call TRBJ2-7; D might be TRBD2 (7 bases). Sequencing was performed on blood. The source is a man between 60 and 75 years old in good health. The CDR3 sequence is CASRGGGPYEQYF. DNA of the CDR3: TGTGCCAGCAGAGGGGGGGGCCCCTACGAGCAGTACTTC.